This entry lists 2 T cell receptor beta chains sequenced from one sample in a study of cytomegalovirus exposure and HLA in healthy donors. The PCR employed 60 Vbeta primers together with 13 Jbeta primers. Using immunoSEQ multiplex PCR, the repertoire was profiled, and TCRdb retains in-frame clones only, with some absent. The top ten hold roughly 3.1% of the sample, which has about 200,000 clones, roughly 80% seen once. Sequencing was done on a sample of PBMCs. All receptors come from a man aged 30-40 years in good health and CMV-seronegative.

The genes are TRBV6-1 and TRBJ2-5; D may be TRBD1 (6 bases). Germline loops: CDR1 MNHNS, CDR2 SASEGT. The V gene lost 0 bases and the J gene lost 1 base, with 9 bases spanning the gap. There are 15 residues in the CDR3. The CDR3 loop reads CASSEARTAQETQYF. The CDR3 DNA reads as TGTGCCAGCAGTGAAGCGAGGACAGCCCAAGAGACCCAGTACTTC.

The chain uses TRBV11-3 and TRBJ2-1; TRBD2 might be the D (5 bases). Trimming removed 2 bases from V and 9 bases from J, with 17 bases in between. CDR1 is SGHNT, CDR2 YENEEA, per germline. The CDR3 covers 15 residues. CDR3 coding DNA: TGTGCCAGCAGCTTACGATCCCGGGGTTTAGCTGAGCAGTTCTTC. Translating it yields CASSLRSRGLAEQFF. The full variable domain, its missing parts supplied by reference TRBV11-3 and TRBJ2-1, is EAGVVQSPRYKIIEKKQPVAFWCNPISGHNTLYWYLQNLGQGPELLIRYENEEAVDDSQLPKDRFSAERLKGVDSTLKIQPAELGDSAVYLCASSLRSRGLAEQFFGPGTRLTVL.